Listed below are T cell receptor beta chains from one sample, sequenced in a study of a mutant IDH1 vaccine in newly diagnosed glioma. Profiling relied on immunoSEQ multiplex PCR, and the TCRdb table lists in-frame clones only, not all of them. The sample has tens of thousands of clones, roughly 79% seen once. Antigen specificity for these receptors is unknown. Sample: PBMCs, taken from a glioma patient whose treatment included an IDH1 peptide vaccine. These receptor sequences come from a woman aged 40-49 years with glioma. Some clones in this sample may be carry-over from other donors' samples. CDR3s include the opening cysteine and the closing phenylalanine or tryptophan. The D gene is left open where the match is weak. Size is omitted from some rows. Given values are once, few, many or a class for expanded clones.

J gene | clone size | D gene | V gene | CDR3 DNA | CDR3 protein
TRBJ1-2 | NA | TRBD1 | TRBV9 | TGTGCCAGCTTGACAGGGCAGTATGGCTACACCTTC | CASLTGQYGYTF
TRBJ1-1 | NA | NA | TRBV4-3 | TGCGCCAGCAGCCAAGAGGGGAGGTTCAAAGCTTTCTTT | CASSQEGRFKAFF
TRBJ2-3 | NA | TRBD2 | TRBV7-2 | TGTGCCAGCAGCTTAGCGCTGCGGGGGGCTTTTGATACGCAGTATTTT | CASSLALRGAFDTQYF
TRBJ2-2 | NA | TRBD1 | TRBV5-1 | TGCGCCAGCAGCTGGGACAGACAGAACACCGGGGAGCTGTTTTTT | CASSWDRQNTGELFF
TRBJ1-4 | NA | NA | TRBV2 | TGTGCCAGCAGGGCTGACGGGGCTAATGAAAAACTGTTTTTT | CASRADGANEKLFF
TRBJ1-1 | NA | NA | TRBV5-1 | TGCGCCAGCAGCGTAGACGGACAGCCGAACACTGAAGCTTTCTTT | CASSVDGQPNTEAFF
TRBJ2-3 | NA | NA | TRBV7-8 | TGTGCCAGCATCGTTGGGGCCGGGCTAGACGCGGATACGCAGTATTTT | CASIVGAGLDADTQYF
TRBJ2-7 | NA | NA | TRBV5-4 | TGTGCCAGCAGCTTTACAGGCTACGAGCAGTACTTC | CASSFTGYEQYF
TRBJ1-2 | NA | TRBD1 | TRBV7-8 | TGTGCCAGCAGCCAAAACCGACAGGGAGGCTACACCTTC | CASSQNRQGGYTF
TRBJ2-7 | NA | NA | TRBV6-5 | TGTGCCAGCAGGTTATACTACGAGCAGTACTTC | CASRLYYEQYF
TRBJ1-5 | once | NA | TRBV10-3 | TGTGCCATCAGTGAGTCACAGGGTTGGAATCAGCCCCAGCATTTT | CAISESQGWNQPQHF
TRBJ2-1 | NA | TRBD1 | TRBV6-5 | TGTGCCAGCAGCTCCCAGGGGGACAGGGCAGGTGAGCAGTTCTTC | CASSSQGDRAGEQFF
TRBJ1-6 | NA | NA | TRBV4-3 | TGCGCCAGCAGCCAAGACTGGGGGTCCTATAATTCACCCCTCCACTTT | CASSQDWGSYNSPLHF
TRBJ1-2 | NA | TRBD1 | TRBV29-1 | TGCAGCGTTGGACAGGGTGAAGGCTACACCTTC | CSVGQGEGYTF
TRBJ1-1 | NA | NA | TRBV1 | TGCACCAGCAGCCCCGACAGAAGAGACTTGAACACTGAAGCTTTCTTT | CTSSPDRRDLNTEAFF
TRBJ2-2 | NA | NA | TRBV29-1 | TGCAGCGTTGAATCCGGGGGCGGGGAGCTGTTTTTT | CSVESGGGELFF
TRBJ2-1 | once | NA | TRBV6-5 | TGTGCCAGCAGTTACTCGAGGCTGAGCTCCTACAATGAGCAGTTCTTC | CASSYSRLSSYNEQFF
TRBJ1-1 | NA | NA | TRBV29-1 | TGCAGCGTTGAAACGCAATATCGAGCTTTCTTT | CSVETQYRAFF
TRBJ1-5 | NA | NA | TRBV19 | TGTGCCAGTAGTAAATATCTGCCGAGCAGGGAGAATCAGCCCCAGCATTTT | CASSKYLPSRENQPQHF
TRBJ1-5 | NA | NA | TRBV5-1 | TGCGCCAGCAGCCTACCAGGGGCTGGTCAGCCCCAGCATTTT | CASSLPGAGQPQHF
TRBJ2-1 | NA | TRBD2 | TRBV15 | TGTGGGACTAGCGACGACAATGAGCAGTTCTTC | CGTSDDNEQFF
TRBJ2-3 | NA | NA | TRBV27 | TGTGCCAGCAGACTCATCAGGAGCGCCGCCACAGATACGCAGTATTTT | CASRLIRSAATDTQYF
TRBJ2-1 | few | NA | TRBV27 | TGTGCCAGCAGTGGCGGGACAGCATACAATGAGCAGTTCTTC | CASSGGTAYNEQFF
TRBJ2-1 | NA | NA | TRBV2 | TGTGCCAGCAGTGAAGTACAGAGCTCCTACAATGAGCAGTTCTTC | CASSEVQSSYNEQFF
TRBJ1-2 | NA | NA | TRBV19 | TGTGCCAGTAGTAAAGGTCCGGATGGCTACACCTTC | CASSKGPDGYTF
TRBJ2-2 | NA | TRBD2 | TRBV6-4 | TGTGCCAGCAGTGAACTAGCGGGGGACACCGGGGAGCTGTTTTTT | CASSELAGDTGELFF
TRBJ1-1 | NA | NA | TRBV28 | TGTGCCGCAGGGAAGAACACTGAAGCTTTCTTT | CAAGKNTEAFF
TRBJ2-5 | NA | TRBD1 | TRBV11-3 | TGTGCCAGCAGCCCCGGGACAGCGCGGGAGACCCAGTACTTC | CASSPGTARETQYF
TRBJ1-1 | few | TRBD1 | TRBV10-3 | TGTGCCATCAGTGACGATAGGACAGGGGTAACCTTT | CAISDDRTGVTF
TRBJ1-3 | few | NA | TRBV5-6 | TGTGCCAGCAGCTTGAGTTTCGGAAACACCATATATTTT | CASSLSFGNTIYF
TRBJ2-7 | once | TRBD2 | TRBV7-9 | TGTGCCAGCAGCCGGAGTCTAGCGGGAATCACCTACGAGCAGTACTTC | CASSRSLAGITYEQYF
TRBJ2-2 | once | NA | TRBV27 | TGTGCCAGCACCACCCTTCCGGGTCTGAACACCGGGGAGCTGTTTTTT | CASTTLPGLNTGELFF
TRBJ2-7 | NA | NA | TRBV9 | TGTGCCAGCAGCGGTACTAGTATTGAGCAGTACTTC | CASSGTSIEQYF
TRBJ2-1 | NA | TRBD1 | TRBV11-2 | TGTGCCAGCAGTAAACAGGGGAGAGAGCAGTTCTTC | CASSKQGREQFF
TRBJ1-1 | NA | NA | TRBV11-3 | TGTGCCAGCAGCCAGGGTGGGGACACTGAAGCTTTCTTT | CASSQGGDTEAFF
TRBJ1-4 | NA | TRBD1 | TRBV2 | TGTGCCAGTGACAGGGAGGCTCATGAAAAACTGTTTTTT | CASDREAHEKLFF
TRBJ1-2 | NA | NA | TRBV28 | TGTGCCATCCCCGGACCGACACCTGAGGCTGGCTACACCTTC | CAIPGPTPEAGYTF
TRBJ2-7 | NA | NA | TRBV6-1 | TGTGCCAGCAGGGAGGGACCTTCCTACGAGCAGTACTTC | CASREGPSYEQYF
TRBJ1-3 | NA | NA | TRBV29-1 | TGCAGCGCAGCAGCAAACTCTGGAAACACCATATATTTT | CSAAANSGNTIYF
TRBJ2-1 | NA | TRBD2 | TRBV7-3 | TGTGCCAGCAGCTCTTCAATAGCGGGGGAATACAATGAGCAGTTCTTC | CASSSSIAGEYNEQFF
TRBJ1-2 | NA | NA | TRBV10-3 | TGTGCCATCAGAGAACAGAAGGGCTACACCTTC | CAIREQKGYTF
TRBJ1-4 | NA | TRBD1 | TRBV2 | TGTGCCAGCAGGACAGGACAGGGGTCCGGAGAAAAACTGTTTTTT | CASRTGQGSGEKLFF
TRBJ1-3 | once | NA | TRBV28 | TGTGCCAGCAGTTTAGGTGGGACCCCAAGGCGCAACACCATATATTTT | CASSLGGTPRRNTIYF
TRBJ2-2 | few | TRBD2 | TRBV5-4 | TGTGCCAGCAGCTCCCCGGGACTAGCGGGACCCCAGAACACCGGGGAGCTGTTTTTT | CASSSPGLAGPQNTGELFF
TRBJ2-3 | few | NA | TRBV7-2 | TGTGCCAGTGGGTTCCCAGGAACAGATACGCAGTATTTT | CASGFPGTDTQYF
TRBJ2-1 | once | TRBD2 | TRBV19 | TGTGCCACCGGCAAGGGTCCTAGCGGGAGGGCCACAAGTACTGAGCAGTTCTTC | CATGKGPSGRATSTEQFF
TRBJ2-5 | NA | TRBD1 | TRBV5-6 | TGTGCCAGCAGCTTGTATGGACAGGGAGAGACCCAGTACTTC | CASSLYGQGETQYF
TRBJ1-1 | NA | NA | TRBV29-1 | TGCAGCGTTGCTTTCAGGGGTGAGACTGAAGCTTTCTTT | CSVAFRGETEAFF
TRBJ1-1 | NA | NA | TRBV5-6 | TGTGCCAGCAGCTTGGGCAGGGAAGACACTGAAGCTTTCTTT | CASSLGREDTEAFF
TRBJ2-3 | once | NA | TRBV19 | TGTGCCAGTACCCCAGGACTACTCACAGATACGCAGTATTTT | CASTPGLLTDTQYF
TRBJ1-2 | few | TRBD1 | TRBV29-1 | TGCAGCGTTCGGGACAGGGGGATGAGGGGGGGCTACACCTTC | CSVRDRGMRGGYTF
TRBJ1-2 | NA | NA | TRBV25-1 | TGTGCCAGCAGGGCTGTAGGTGGCTACACCTTC | CASRAVGGYTF
TRBJ2-7 | NA | NA | TRBV21-1 | TGTGCCAGCAGCAAATTCCCCGGGATGAGGCTGACCCCGGGATACGAGCAGTACTTC | CASSKFPGMRLTPGYEQYF
TRBJ2-7 | NA | NA | TRBV29-1 | TGCAGCGTTGGAGACAGATCATCCTCCTACGAGCAGTACTTC | CSVGDRSSSYEQYF
TRBJ2-3 | NA | TRBD2 | TRBV4-3 | TGCGCCAGCAGCCAAGTTGGGCTAGCGGGAGATACGCAGTATTTT | CASSQVGLAGDTQYF
TRBJ2-4 | once | NA | TRBV9 | TGTGCCAGCAGCCCCGGGGGCAGAACCAAAAACATTCAGTACTTC | CASSPGGRTKNIQYF
TRBJ1-5 | NA | NA | TRBV5-1 | TGCGCCAGCAGCTTGGAGGCAGGGCACCAGCCCCAGCATTTT | CASSLEAGHQPQHF